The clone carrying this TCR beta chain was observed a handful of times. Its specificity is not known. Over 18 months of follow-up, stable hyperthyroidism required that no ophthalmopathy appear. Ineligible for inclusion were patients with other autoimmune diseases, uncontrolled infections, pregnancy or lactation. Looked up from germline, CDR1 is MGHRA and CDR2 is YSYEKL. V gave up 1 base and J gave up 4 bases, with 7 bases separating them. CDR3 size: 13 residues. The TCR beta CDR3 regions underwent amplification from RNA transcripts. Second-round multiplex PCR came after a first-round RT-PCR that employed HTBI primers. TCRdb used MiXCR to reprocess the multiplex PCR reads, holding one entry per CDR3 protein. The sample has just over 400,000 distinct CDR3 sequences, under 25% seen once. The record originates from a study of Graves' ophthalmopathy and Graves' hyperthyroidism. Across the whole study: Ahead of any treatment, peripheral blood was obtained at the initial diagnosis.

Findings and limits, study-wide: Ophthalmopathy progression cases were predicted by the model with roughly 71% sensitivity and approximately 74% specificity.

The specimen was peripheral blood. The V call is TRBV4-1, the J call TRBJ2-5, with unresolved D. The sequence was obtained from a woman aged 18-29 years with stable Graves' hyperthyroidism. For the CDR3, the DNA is TGCGCCAGCAGCCAAGTATCGTCAGAGACCCAGTACTTC. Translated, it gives CASSQVSSETQYF.